What follows describes a single T cell receptor (beta chain). Its antigen is currently unknown. Germline CDR1 and CDR2: MNHNS and SASEGT. This CDR3 spans 13 amino acids. The germline V and J ends were trimmed by 5 bases and 8 bases, with 14 bases remaining between them. This specimen belongs to a study of OX40 agonist ivuxolimab in advanced cancers. On the study more broadly: Ivuxolimab, an antibody that agonizes OX40 (CD134), was administered to the patients. From roughly 23 to 85 years was the age range, with a mean of around 56 years, and about 78% were male. Every 2 weeks, patients received ivuxolimab intravenously, dosed at 0.01 to 10 mg/kg. Study conclusions and caveats: Clonal expansion by week 6 occurred in CD4+ and CD8+ blood T cells (at 0.1 to 3.0 mg/kg).

TCRdb's copy holds only in-frame clones and misses some; the assay was immunoSEQ multiplex PCR. The repertoire holds under 100,000 clones, with around nine tenths as singletons. This chain joins TRBV6-1 and TRBJ2-3, with D possibly matching TRBD1 (5 bases). The receptor comes from an adult with an advanced solid tumor such as melanoma, head and neck, liver or kidney cancer. The sequences come from CD4+ or CD8+ T cells sorted from blood, collected in a trial of the OX40 agonist ivuxolimab. CDR3 in DNA: TGTGCCAGCAGTACCACGACAGCTTTTACGCAGTATTTT. Translating gives CASSTTTAFTQYF.